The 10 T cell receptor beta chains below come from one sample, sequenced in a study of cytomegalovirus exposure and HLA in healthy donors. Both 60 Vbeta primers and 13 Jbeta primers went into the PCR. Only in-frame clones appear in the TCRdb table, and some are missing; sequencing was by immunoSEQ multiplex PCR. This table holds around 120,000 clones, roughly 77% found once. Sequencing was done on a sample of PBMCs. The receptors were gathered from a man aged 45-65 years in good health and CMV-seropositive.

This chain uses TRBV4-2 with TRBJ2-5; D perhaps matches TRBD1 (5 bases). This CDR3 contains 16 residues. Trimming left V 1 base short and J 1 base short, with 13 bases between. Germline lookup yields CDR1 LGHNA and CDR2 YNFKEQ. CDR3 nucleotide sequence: TGTGCCAGCAGCCAAGGGGTTCGACAGTCCCAAGAGACCCAGTACTTC. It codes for CASSQGVRQSQETQYF.

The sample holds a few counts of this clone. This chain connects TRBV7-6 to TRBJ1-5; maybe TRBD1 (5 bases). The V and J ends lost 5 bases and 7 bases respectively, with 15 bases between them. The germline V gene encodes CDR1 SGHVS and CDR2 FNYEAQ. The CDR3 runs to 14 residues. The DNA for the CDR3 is TGTGCCAGCAGCCACGGGGGAGTAGGACAGCCCCAGCATTTT. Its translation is CASSHGGVGQPQHF.

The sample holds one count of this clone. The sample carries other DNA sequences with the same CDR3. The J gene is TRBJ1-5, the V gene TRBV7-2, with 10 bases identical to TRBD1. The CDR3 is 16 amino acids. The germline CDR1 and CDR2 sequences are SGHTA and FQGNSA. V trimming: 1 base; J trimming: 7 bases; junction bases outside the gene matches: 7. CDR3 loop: CASSLVGTGVLQPQHF. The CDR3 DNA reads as TGTGCCAGCAGCTTAGTCGGGACAGGGGTTCTCCAGCCCCAGCATTTT.

The CDR3 reads CASIRLAGGPQTGELFF. The CDR3 region has the DNA TGTGCCAGCATCAGACTAGCGGGGGGGCCCCAAACCGGGGAGCTGTTTTTT. V usage is TRBV28 and J usage is TRBJ2-2; 14 bases fit TRBD2. The CDR3 extends over 17 amino acids. The V gene's germline CDR1 is MDHEN and CDR2 SYDVKM. With 7 bases clipped from V and 5 bases from J, the junction kept 9 bases outside the gene matches.

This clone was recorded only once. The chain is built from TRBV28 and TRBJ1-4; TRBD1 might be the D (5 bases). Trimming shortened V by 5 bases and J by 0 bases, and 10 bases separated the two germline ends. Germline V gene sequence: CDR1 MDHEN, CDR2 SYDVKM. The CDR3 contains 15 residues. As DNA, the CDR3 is TGTGCCAGCAGTGGGGGGTATGCAACTAATGAAAAACTGTTTTTT. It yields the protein CASSGGYATNEKLFF.

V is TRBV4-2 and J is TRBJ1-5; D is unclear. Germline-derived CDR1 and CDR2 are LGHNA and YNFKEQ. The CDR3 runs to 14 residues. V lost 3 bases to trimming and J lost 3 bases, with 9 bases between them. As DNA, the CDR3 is TGTGCCAGCAGCCATGAGGGATACAATCAGCCCCAGCATTTT. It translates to CASSHEGYNQPQHF.

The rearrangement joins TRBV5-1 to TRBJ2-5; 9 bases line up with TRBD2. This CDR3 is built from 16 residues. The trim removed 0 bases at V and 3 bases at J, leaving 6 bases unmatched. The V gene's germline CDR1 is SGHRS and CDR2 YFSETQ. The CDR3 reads CASSLGASGIKETQYF. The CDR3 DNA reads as TGCGCCAGCAGCTTGGGGGCTAGCGGGATTAAAGAGACCCAGTACTTC.

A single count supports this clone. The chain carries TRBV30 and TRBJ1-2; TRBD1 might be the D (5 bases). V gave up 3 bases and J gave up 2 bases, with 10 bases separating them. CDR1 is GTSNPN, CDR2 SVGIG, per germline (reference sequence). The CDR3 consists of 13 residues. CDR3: CAWSFDRNYGYTF. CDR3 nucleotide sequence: TGTGCCTGGAGCTTCGACAGAAACTATGGCTACACCTTC.

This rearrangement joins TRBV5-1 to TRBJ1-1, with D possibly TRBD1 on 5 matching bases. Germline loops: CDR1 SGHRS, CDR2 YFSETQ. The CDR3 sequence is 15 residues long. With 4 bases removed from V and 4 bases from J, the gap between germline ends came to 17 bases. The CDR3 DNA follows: TGCGCCAGCAGCCCTTGGGGAGGGGCGACCACTGAAGCTTTCTTT. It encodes CASSPWGGATTEAFF.

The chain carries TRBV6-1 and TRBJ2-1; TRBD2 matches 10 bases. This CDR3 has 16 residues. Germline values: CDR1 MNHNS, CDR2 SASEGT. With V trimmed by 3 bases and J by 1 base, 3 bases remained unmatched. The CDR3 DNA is TGTGCCAGCAGTGATATTAGCGGGGGGTCCTACAATGAGCAGTTCTTC. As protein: CASSDISGGSYNEQFF.